Listed below are T cell receptor beta chains from one sample, sequenced in a study of cytomegalovirus exposure and HLA in healthy donors. Libraries were prepared by immunoSEQ multiplex PCR; TCRdb keeps only in-frame clonotypes and omits some of them. The listing contains 130,000 or so clones. What was sequenced was PBMCs. The receptors derive from a woman between 35 and 50 years old in good health and CMV-seronegative. The CDR3 runs from the conserved cysteine through the conserved F or W. The D gene is left open where the match is weak.

j_call v_call d_call cdr3_nt cdr3_aa
TRBJ1-6 TRBV5-1 TRBD1 TGCGCCAGCAGGCCAACCTCCGGGACAGGGGGTTCACCCCTCCACTTT CASRPTSGTGGSPLHF
TRBJ2-5 TRBV6-5 . TGTGCCAGCAGTCAACGCGGGGGCGGGACCCAGTACTTC CASSQRGGGTQYF
TRBJ1-3 TRBV9 . TGTGCCAGCAGCGTAGGCAGGGATGGAAACACCATATATTTT CASSVGRDGNTIYF
TRBJ2-1 TRBV10-3 TRBD2 TGTGCCATCAGTGGGGTGGCGGGGGGGCCGTATGAGCAGTTCTTC CAISGVAGGPYEQFF
TRBJ1-1 TRBV27 . TGTGCCAGCAGGATACAGAGAAACACTGAAGCTTTCTTT CASRIQRNTEAFF
TRBJ2-7 TRBV19 . TGTGCCAGTAGTATAGTACGCGGAGCCTACGAGCAGTACTTC CASSIVRGAYEQYF
TRBJ2-3 TRBV5-4 TRBD2 TGTGCCAGCAGCCCGAGCAGCGGGGGCACAGATACGCAGTATTTT CASSPSSGGTDTQYF
TRBJ2-1 TRBV27 . TGTGCCAGCAGTGTCAAAGAGGGCGCTAGGCTGTATGAGCAGTTCTTC CASSVKEGARLYEQFF
TRBJ1-1 TRBV18 TRBD1 TGTGCCAGCTCAGAAATCCAGGGGGCGGGCACTGAAGCTTTCTTT CASSEIQGAGTEAFF
TRBJ1-1 TRBV14 TRBD1 TGTGCCAGCAGCCAAGATGGGAGGTGGGGACAGGGTTTTATGAACACTGAAGCTTTCTTT CASSQDGRWGQGFMNTEAFF
TRBJ1-5 TRBV2 TRBD1 TGTGCCAGCAGTAACAGGGGTCAGCCCCAGCATTTT CASSNRGQPQHF
TRBJ2-3 TRBV6-5 . TGTGCCAGCAGTCGAGGGAGAACAGATACGCAGTATTTT CASSRGRTDTQYF
TRBJ2-7 TRBV7-9 TRBD1 TGTGCCAGCAGACCCCCAGGGGGTGCGGACGGCTCCTACGAGCAGTACTTC CASRPPGGADGSYEQYF
TRBJ1-1 TRBV6-6 . TGTGCCAGCAGTTACGGGGGCAACACTGAAGCTTTCTTT CASSYGGNTEAFF
TRBJ1-1 TRBV5-1 TRBD1 TGCGCCAGCAGCTTCTACAGGGGACAGAACACTGAAGCTTTCTTT CASSFYRGQNTEAFF
TRBJ2-1 TRBV7-3 . TGTGCCAGCAGCATCACTACCAGCTCCTACAATGAGCAGTTCTTC CASSITTSSYNEQFF
TRBJ1-3 TRBV18 TRBD1 TGTGCCAGCTCACTGTCGACAGGGGTTGGAAACACCATATATTTT CASSLSTGVGNTIYF
TRBJ2-3 TRBV6-4 . TGTGCCAGCAGTGACTCGAGGGACTCGGGGAATACGCAGTATTTT CASSDSRDSGNTQYF
TRBJ1-3 TRBV10-2 TRBD1 TGCGCCAGCAGTTCTCCGGGACAGGGGCGAAACACCATATATTTT CASSSPGQGRNTIYF
TRBJ2-3 TRBV7-2 TRBD2 TGTGCCAGCAACCCCGGGGGGGGAACAGATACGCAGTATTTT CASNPGGGTDTQYF
TRBJ2-3 TRBV4-3 TRBD2 TGCGCCAGCAGCCAAATATCGGGGGGTGTCACAGATACGCAGTATTTT CASSQISGGVTDTQYF
TRBJ2-1 TRBV6-1 . TGTGCCAGCAGTGTGACTCTTAGAGACTACAATGAGCAGTTCTTC CASSVTLRDYNEQFF
TRBJ2-2 TRBV21-1 . TGTGCCAGCAGCAAATTGACAGGGAACACCGGGGAGCTGTTTTTT CASSKLTGNTGELFF
TRBJ1-5 TRBV19 TRBD1 TGTGCCAGTAGTCAGGGGACAGGGATGAGCAATCAGCCCCAGCATTTT CASSQGTGMSNQPQHF
TRBJ2-3 TRBV10-3 TRBD2 TGTGCCATCAGGGACGGGACTAGCGGGGGAGATACGCAGTATTTT CAIRDGTSGGDTQYF
TRBJ1-1 TRBV18 . TGTGCCAGCTCACCACCACTATGGGGGGGCCCTATGAACACTGAAGCTTTCTTT CASSPPLWGGPMNTEAFF
TRBJ2-5 TRBV5-1 . TGCGCCAGCAGCTTGGAGGGGCAAGAGACCCAGTACTTC CASSLEGQETQYF
TRBJ1-5 TRBV27 . TGTGCCAGCAGTCGTGGACAGTATAGCAATCAGCCCCAGCATTTT CASSRGQYSNQPQHF
TRBJ1-1 TRBV7-2 . TGTGCCAGCAGCTTAGGGTCGAACAAGTCGGCTTTCTTT CASSLGSNKSAFF
TRBJ1-2 TRBV9 TRBD1 TGTGCCAGCAGCGCTGGGACAGCTAATTATGGCTACACCTTC CASSAGTANYGYTF
TRBJ1-1 TRBV27 TRBD1 TGTGCCAGCAGTTTATTCCACAGGGGGCAACGGAGAACTGAAGCTTTCTTT CASSLFHRGQRRTEAFF
TRBJ1-2 TRBV7-2 . TGTGCCAGCAGCTTAACTGAACGCTATGGCTACACCTTC CASSLTERYGYTF
TRBJ2-6 TRBV11-3 TRBD1 TGTGCCAGCAGCTGGGGGGACAGGGGTCACCCTGGGGCCAACGTCCTGACTTTC CASSWGDRGHPGANVLTF
TRBJ1-3 TRBV10-1 . TGCGCCACCTGCTCTAGGATCTCTGGAAACACCATATATTTT CATCSRISGNTIYF
TRBJ1-1 TRBV10-3 TRBD1 TGTGCCATCAGTACAGTCGGACAGGGAGTGAACACTGAAGCTTTCTTT CAISTVGQGVNTEAFF
TRBJ1-2 TRBV5-4 TRBD1 TGTGCCAGCAGCCCTAAACCGGGACAGGATCCCTATGGCTACACCTTC CASSPKPGQDPYGYTF